This T cell receptor (beta chain) appears in the sequencing data of a study of T cells in Graves' hyperthyroidism and ophthalmopathy. Study-wide results and caveats: Blood also showed most of the thyroid clonotypes that were expanded above 0.001.

V lost 2 bases and J 3 bases, leaving 8 bases between the germline ends. The germline gives CDR1 SGHAT, CDR2 FQNNGV. This CDR3 is 14 amino acids long. TCR beta CDR3 regions were amplified from RNA transcripts. The HTBI primer set was used in a first-round RT-PCR of the TCR CDR3. From the multiplex PCR reads, TCRdb called clonotypes with MiXCR, one entry per CDR3 protein. The table lists about 380,000 distinct CDR3 sequences, roughly 14% of them singletons, with approximately 11% in the top ten. Newly diagnosed hyperthyroidism, duration under 2 months, in patients aged 18 to 65. This clonotype was recorded at least ten times. Its target is not known.

The receptor was derived from a woman between 55 and 75 years old with Graves' hyperthyroidism. The sequencing input was blood. The V call is TRBV11-2, the J call TRBJ2-1; D may be TRBD2 (6 bases). CDR3 protein: CASSLSGGYNEQFF. The CDR3 DNA is TGTGCCAGCAGCTTATCCGGGGGCTACAATGAGCAGTTCTTC. The variable domain in full, completed from reference TRBV11-2 and TRBJ2-1, reads EAGVAQSPRYKIIEKRQSVAFWCNPISGHATLYWYQQILGQGPKLLIQFQNNGVVDDSQLPKDRFSAERLKGVDSTLKIQPAKLEDSAVYLCASSLSGGYNEQFFGPGTRLTVL.